This T cell receptor (beta chain) emerged from a study of identical twins. Each CDR3 protein is one row after TCRdb ran MiXCR on the 5' RACE reads. The repertoire has around 1.7 million distinct CDR3 sequences, about 32% of them found once; the top ten carry approximately 0.29%. V was pared by 2 bases and J by 7 bases, with 21 bases between. This CDR3 is built from 16 residues. Germline assignment: CDR1 MGHDK and CDR2 SYGVNS. The sample comprised cord blood. The chain uses TRBV25-1 and TRBJ2-7; tentatively, D is TRBD1 (5 bases). This TCR was recovered from a newborn girl in good health. This CDR3 reads CASSERGVGYPSEQYF. In DNA, the CDR3 is TGTGCCAGCAGTGAAAGGGGCGTGGGGTACCCTAGTGAGCAGTACTTC.